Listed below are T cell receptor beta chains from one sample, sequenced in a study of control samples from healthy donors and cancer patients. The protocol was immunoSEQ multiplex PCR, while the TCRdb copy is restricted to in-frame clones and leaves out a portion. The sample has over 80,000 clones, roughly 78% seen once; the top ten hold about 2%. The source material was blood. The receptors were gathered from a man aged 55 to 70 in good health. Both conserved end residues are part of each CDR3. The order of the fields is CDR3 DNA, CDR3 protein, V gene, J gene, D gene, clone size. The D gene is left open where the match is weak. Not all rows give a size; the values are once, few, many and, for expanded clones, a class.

CDR3 DNA: TGCGCCAGCAGCTTGGCCGGGGTGGCGGCTAACTATGGCTACACCTTC
CDR3 protein: CASSLAGVAANYGYTF
V gene: TRBV5-1
J gene: TRBJ1-2
D gene: -
clone size: -

CDR3 DNA: TGTGCCAGCAGCGTAGACCTTGTGAACACTGAAGCTTTCTTT
CDR3 protein: CASSVDLVNTEAFF
V gene: TRBV9
J gene: TRBJ1-1
D gene: -
clone size: -

CDR3 DNA: TGCAGCGCAGTAAAACTAGCGGGAGGCTCCAATGAGCAGTTCTTC
CDR3 protein: CSAVKLAGGSNEQFF
V gene: TRBV29-1
J gene: TRBJ2-1
D gene: TRBD2
clone size: -

CDR3 DNA: TGTGCCAGCAGCTTGGCCAAGGCGGGGGGGTTCTTC
CDR3 protein: CASSLAKAGGFF
V gene: TRBV5-6
J gene: TRBJ2-1
D gene: TRBD2
clone size: -

CDR3 DNA: TGTGCTAGTGGAAATCCCGGGGACGGTCCCTACGAGCAGTACTTC
CDR3 protein: CASGNPGDGPYEQYF
V gene: TRBV12-5
J gene: TRBJ2-7
D gene: -
clone size: -

CDR3 DNA: TGTGCCAGTAGCAAGGGACTAGCGGAAACAGATACGCAGTATTTT
CDR3 protein: CASSKGLAETDTQYF
V gene: TRBV19
J gene: TRBJ2-3
D gene: TRBD2
clone size: -

CDR3 DNA: TGTGCCAGCAGCCGTGGGACTCTTAACACCGGGGAGCTGTTTTTT
CDR3 protein: CASSRGTLNTGELFF
V gene: TRBV9
J gene: TRBJ2-2
D gene: -
clone size: -

CDR3 DNA: TGCGCCAGCAGCTCAAGAACGGGCTATGGCTACACCTTC
CDR3 protein: CASSSRTGYGYTF
V gene: TRBV5-1
J gene: TRBJ1-2
D gene: -
clone size: -

CDR3 DNA: TGCGCCAGCAGGCGCGGACAGGGAGGACGTCAGCCCCAGCATTTT
CDR3 protein: CASRRGQGGRQPQHF
V gene: TRBV4-1
J gene: TRBJ1-5
D gene: TRBD1
clone size: few

CDR3 DNA: TGCGCCAGCAGCCAAGCGGCAGGGTCTTTCTACGAGCAGTACTTC
CDR3 protein: CASSQAAGSFYEQYF
V gene: TRBV4-1
J gene: TRBJ2-7
D gene: -
clone size: -

CDR3 DNA: TGTGCCAGCAGCTCCGGACTGAACAATGAGCAGTTCTTC
CDR3 protein: CASSSGLNNEQFF
V gene: TRBV11-2
J gene: TRBJ2-1
D gene: -
clone size: few

CDR3 DNA: TGTGCCAGCAGCCAATCCCCAGGGATGGATGAGCAGTTCTTC
CDR3 protein: CASSQSPGMDEQFF
V gene: TRBV16
J gene: TRBJ2-1
D gene: -
clone size: once

CDR3 DNA: TGTGCCAGCAGCTCTAGCGGGGCCGGGGGGGAGACCCAGTACTTC
CDR3 protein: CASSSSGAGGETQYF
V gene: TRBV7-2
J gene: TRBJ2-5
D gene: TRBD2
clone size: once

CDR3 DNA: TGTGCCAGTAGTGATACAGGGGACACCGGGGAGCTGTTTTTT
CDR3 protein: CASSDTGDTGELFF
V gene: TRBV19
J gene: TRBJ2-2
D gene: TRBD1
clone size: -

CDR3 DNA: TGCGCCAGCAGCCAGGGTAGAGGGGACTATGTTGGCTACACCTTC
CDR3 protein: CASSQGRGDYVGYTF
V gene: TRBV4-1
J gene: TRBJ1-2
D gene: -
clone size: -

CDR3 DNA: TGTGCCACCAGCAAATCGGGACTAGCGGGTCTCTTTGGGGCAGATACGCAGTATTTT
CDR3 protein: CATSKSGLAGLFGADTQYF
V gene: TRBV15
J gene: TRBJ2-3
D gene: TRBD2
clone size: -

CDR3 DNA: TGTGCCAGCATCGAGGGGGACACCGGGGAGCTGTTTTTT
CDR3 protein: CASIEGDTGELFF
V gene: TRBV2
J gene: TRBJ2-2
D gene: -
clone size: -

CDR3 DNA: TGTGCCAGCAGCAGCCGACAGGGAACCTACGAGCAGTACTTC
CDR3 protein: CASSSRQGTYEQYF
V gene: TRBV5-4
J gene: TRBJ2-7
D gene: TRBD1
clone size: -

CDR3 DNA: TGTGCCAGCAGTTTTCAGTTGAACACTGAAGCTTTCTTT
CDR3 protein: CASSFQLNTEAFF
V gene: TRBV27
J gene: TRBJ1-1
D gene: -
clone size: -

CDR3 DNA: TGTGCCAGCAGCCTACCACAGGGCCCGGCTGGAAACACCATATATTTT
CDR3 protein: CASSLPQGPAGNTIYF
V gene: TRBV3-1/TRBV3-2
J gene: TRBJ1-3
D gene: -
clone size: -

CDR3 DNA: TGTGCCAGCAGCGTAGAGCACTACCAAGAGACCCAGTACTTC
CDR3 protein: CASSVEHYQETQYF
V gene: TRBV9
J gene: TRBJ2-5
D gene: -
clone size: -

CDR3 DNA: TGTGCTACTGGGGGGGCTTTGGTGGAGACCCAGTACTTC
CDR3 protein: CATGGALVETQYF
V gene: TRBV7-7
J gene: TRBJ2-5
D gene: -
clone size: -

CDR3 DNA: TGCGCCAGCAGCCCCCCTATGGGGGCGGGGAATGAAAAACTGTTTTTT
CDR3 protein: CASSPPMGAGNEKLFF
V gene: TRBV5-1
J gene: TRBJ1-4
D gene: -
clone size: -